This passage covers 27 T cell receptor beta chains from one sample sequenced in a study of blood T cell repertoires in COVID-19. The table came from immunoSEQ multiplex PCR; TCRdb's copy has only in-frame clones and leaves some out. This sample yields 99,000 or so clones, of which more than 70% are seen a single time; roughly 13% belongs to the top ten. Specimen: peripheral blood. Receptor source: a woman aged 55-69 years in a cohort sampled during active or convalescent COVID-19.

The chain recombines TRBV6-6 with TRBJ1-1, with a tentative D call TRBD1 (6 bases). Trimming stripped 8 bases from V and 1 base from J, with 11 bases between. Germline CDR1 reads MNHNY; CDR2 reads SVGAGI (reference sequence). The CDR3 sequence is 13 residues long. The chain's CDR3 is CASAGVANTEAFF. The CDR3 nucleotides read TGTGCCAGCGCAGGGGTGGCGAACACTGAAGCTTTCTTT.

J is TRBJ2-7 and V is TRBV2; no definite D call. Trimming shortened V by 7 bases and J by 1 base, and 8 bases separated the two germline ends. This CDR3 region has 12 residues. Germline CDR1 is SNHLY and CDR2 is FYNNEI. The CDR3 DNA reads TGTGCCAGCACAAGAGGTTCCTACGAGCAGTACTTC. Amino acid sequence: CASTRGSYEQYF. Filled out from reference TRBV2 and TRBJ2-7, the complete variable domain reads EPEVTQTPSHQVTQMGQEVILRCVPISNHLYFYWYRQILGQKVEFLVSFYNNEISEKSEIFDDQFSVERPDGSNFTLKIRSTKLEDSAMYFCASTRGSYEQYFGPGTRLTVT.

The chain couples TRBV2 to TRBJ2-4; maybe TRBD2 (6 bases). This CDR3 is built from 15 residues. The V end lost 3 bases, the J end lost 3 bases, and 12 bases lay between the germline ends. The V gene's germline CDR1 is SNHLY and CDR2 FYNNEI. The DNA of the CDR3 is TGTGCCAGCAGTGATGCGGGACGGGGCAAAAACATTCAGTACTTC. Residues: CASSDAGRGKNIQYF. Filled out from reference TRBV2 and TRBJ2-4, the complete variable domain reads EPEVTQTPSHQVTQMGQEVILRCVPISNHLYFYWYRQILGQKVEFLVSFYNNEISEKSEIFDDQFSVERPDGSNFTLKIRSTKLEDSAMYFCASSDAGRGKNIQYFGAGTRLSVL.

The genes are TRBV6-4 and TRBJ2-3, with 11 nucleotides matching TRBD2. The CDR3 extends over 15 amino acids. With V trimmed by 4 bases and J by 2 bases, 2 bases remained unmatched. CDR1 and CDR2 (germline): MRHNA, SNTAGT. The CDR3 here is CASSAGLADTDTQYF. CDR3 DNA sequence: TGTGCCAGCAGTGCGGGACTAGCGGACACAGATACGCAGTATTTT.

V usage is TRBV29-1 and J usage is TRBJ1-2, with TRBD1 matching 9 bases. V lost 5 bases and J lost 4; bases outside the gene matches: 5. CDR1 SQVTM and CDR2 ANQGSEA come from the germline V gene. The CDR3 consists of 13 residues. The CDR3 region has the DNA TGCAGCGTTCTTACAGGGGGCTCCTATGGCTACACCTTC. It yields the protein CSVLTGGSYGYTF.

This clone was seen only once. The rearrangement uses TRBV25-1 and TRBJ2-1; D is undetermined. Germline CDR1 and CDR2: MGHDK and SYGVNS. The CDR3 contains 14 residues. Trimming removed 9 bases from V and 0 bases from J, with 12 bases in between. The CDR3 loop is CASSLPASYNEQFF. The CDR3 DNA reads TGTGCCAGTTCACTACCGGCCTCCTACAATGAGCAGTTCTTC.

V and J are TRBV5-6 and TRBJ2-1; TRBD1 agrees at 9 bases. Germline V gives CDR1 SGHDT, CDR2 YYEEEE. The CDR3 consists of 17 residues. The V gene end was trimmed by 4 bases and the J gene end by 2 bases; junction bases not matched to a gene: 10. As DNA, the CDR3 is TGTGCCAGCAGCCCGGGGCGTGGGACAGGGACCTACAATGAGCAGTTCTTC. As protein: CASSPGRGTGTYNEQFF.

This clone was found once. This chain joins TRBV7-8 and TRBJ1-4, with D possibly TRBD1 on 5 matching bases. V lost 5 bases and J 8 bases, leaving 15 bases between the germline ends. This CDR3 is built from 14 residues. In germline, CDR1 is SGHVS, CDR2 FQNEAQ. CDR3: CASSRLDGGEKLFF. The CDR3 nucleotides are TGTGCCAGCAGCCGGCTGGACGGGGGGGAAAAACTGTTTTTT.

The CDR3 nucleotides are TGTGCCATCAGGAGTACCGGGACAGAGAACACTGAAGCTTTCTTT. Its translation: CAIRSTGTENTEAFF. V usage is TRBV10-3 and J usage is TRBJ1-1; 7 bases are a match to TRBD1. The ends lost 6 bases at V and 1 base at J; junction bases unmatched: 8. This CDR3 contains 15 residues. From germline, CDR1 is ENHRY and CDR2 SYGVKD.

V is TRBV3-1 (or the pseudogene TRBV3-2) and J is TRBJ1-2; 9 bases fit TRBD1. Germline trimming cut 4 bases from V and 5 bases from J; bases unmatched to any gene: 20. CDR3 length: 19 residues. Germline CDR1 is LGHDT and CDR2 is YNNKEL (reference sequence). The CDR3 nucleotides are TGTGCCAGCAGCCCCACCCCCACAGGGGGCGAGTGGATCGTTTATGGCTACACCTTC. Its translation: CASSPTPTGGEWIVYGYTF.

The chain employs TRBV29-1 and TRBJ2-1; 11 bases agree with TRBD2. The CDR3 sequence is 13 residues long. The V gene end was trimmed by 3 bases and the J gene end by 5 bases; junction bases not matched to a gene: 0. Germline V gene sequence: CDR1 SQVTM, CDR2 ANQGSEA. DNA of the CDR3: TGCAGCGTTGAGGGACTAGCGGACAATGAGCAGTTCTTC. Translated, it gives CSVEGLADNEQFF.

This chain connects TRBV4-2 to TRBJ1-1; maybe TRBD1 (5 bases). CDR3 length: 18 amino acids. Germline V lookup: CDR1 LGHNA, CDR2 YNFKEQ. The V end lost 1 base, the J end lost 1 base, and 19 bases lay between the germline ends. The CDR3 sequence is CASSQASGRGVKNTEAFF. CDR3 nucleotide sequence: TGTGCCAGCAGCCAAGCCTCGGGCCGGGGGGTCAAGAACACTGAAGCTTTCTTT.

The chain combines TRBV6-5 with TRBJ2-2; 10 positions agree with TRBD1. Trimming cost V 4 bases and J 7 bases; bases outside gene matches: 3. The CDR3 is 14 residues long. The germline CDR1 and CDR2 sequences are MNHEY and SVGAGI. CDR3 DNA sequence: TGTGCCAGCAGTTCGGGACAGGGGAACGGGGAGCTGTTTTTT. It translates to CASSSGQGNGELFF.

The gene calls are TRBV21-1 and TRBJ2-7; no check of the table's D call, TRBD2, against the DNA was made. TRBV21-1 is deemed a pseudogene. The CDR3 consists of 16 residues. The CDR3 reads CASSKVGGETSYEQYF. The CDR3 DNA follows: TGTGCCAGCAGCAAAGTGGGAGGGGAAACCTCCTACGAGCAGTACTTC.

The chain is built from TRBV6-1 and TRBJ2-7, with 9 bases aligning to TRBD1. This CDR3 is 15 amino acids long. J lost 5 bases, V lost 5 bases, and 10 bases had no gene match. Looked up from germline, CDR1 is MNHNS and CDR2 is SASEGT. CDR3 in DNA: TGTGCCAGCAGTTCACCGGGACAGGGTACACACGAGCAGTACTTC. This gives the protein CASSSPGQGTHEQYF.

The chain uses TRBV5-1 and TRBJ2-1; 7 positions agree with TRBD1. Germline loops: CDR1 SGHRS, CDR2 YFSETQ. The CDR3 length is 12 residues. Losses at the gene ends were 5 bases for V and 12 bases for J; bases not matched to a gene: 8. The CDR3 DNA follows: TGCGCCAGCAGGGTAATGAGGGGGCGGCAGTTCTTC. It is translated as CASRVMRGRQFF.

This sequence joins TRBV6-2 or TRBV6-3 and TRBJ2-7, with 7 bases aligning to TRBD1. Trimming took 0 bases from V and 0 from J; bases not matched to a gene: 5. The germline CDR1 and CDR2 sequences are MNHEY and SVGEGT. The length of the CDR3 is 16 residues. The CDR3 loop reads CASSYSPTGSSYEQYF. As DNA, the CDR3 is TGTGCCAGCAGTTACTCCCCGACAGGGAGCTCCTACGAGCAGTACTTC.

The chain recombines TRBV11-2 with TRBJ2-5; 10 nucleotides agree with TRBD1. CDR3 size: 16 residues. Per the germline V gene, CDR1 is SGHAT and CDR2 is FQNNGV. With V trimmed by 1 base and J by 4 bases, 6 bases remained unmatched. The CDR3, as DNA: TGTGCCAGCAGCTTAGGGACAGGGGGTTTCGTAGAGACCCAGTACTTC. Encoded protein: CASSLGTGGFVETQYF. The variable domain in full, completed from reference TRBV11-2 and TRBJ2-5, reads EAGVAQSPRYKIIEKRQSVAFWCNPISGHATLYWYQQILGQGPKLLIQFQNNGVVDDSQLPKDRFSAERLKGVDSTLKIQPAKLEDSAVYLCASSLGTGGFVETQYFGPGTRLLVL.

This clone was found a few times. The chain recombines TRBV4-2 with TRBJ2-3, with 12 positions matching TRBD2. Per the germline V gene, CDR1 is LGHNA and CDR2 is YNFKEQ. Germline trimming cut 5 bases from V and 6 bases from J; bases unmatched to any gene: 9. The CDR3 spans 16 residues. CDR3 DNA sequence: TGTGCCAGCAGCGGCCAACTAGCGGGAGGTGGGGATACGCAGTATTTT. This sequence encodes CASSGQLAGGGDTQYF.

CDR3 sequence reads: CASSRQSNQPQHF. CDR3 coding DNA: TGTGCCAGTAGCCGACAAAGCAATCAGCCCCAGCATTTT. The rearrangement uses TRBV19 and TRBJ1-5; D gene unclear. CDR3 length equals 13 residues. Germline-derived CDR1 and CDR2 are LNHDA and SQIVND (reference sequence). V lost 6 bases and J lost 1, with 7 bases in between. The variable domain in full, with the rest retrieved from reference TRBV19 and TRBJ1-5, is DGGITQSPKYLFRKEGQNVTLSCEQNLNHDAMYWYRQDPGQGLRLIYYSQIVNDFQKGDIAEGYSVSREKKESFPLTVTSAQKNPTAFYLCASSRQSNQPQHFGDGTRLSIL.

The chain joins TRBV2 to TRBJ1-2; the match to TRBD1 covers 8 bases. The V segment lost 3 bases and the J segment 6 bases; nucleotides outside the gene matches: 9. Germline V gene sequence: CDR1 SNHLY, CDR2 FYNNEI. The CDR3 is 15 residues long. CDR3 coding DNA: TGTGCCAGCAGTGACTCGACTCGGACAGGGAATGGCTACACCTTC. Translated: CASSDSTRTGNGYTF.

This chain links TRBV5-1 with TRBJ1-2; TRBD1 agrees at 7 bases. Germline V CDR1 and CDR2: SGHRS, YFSETQ. The length of the CDR3 is 13 residues. V lost 5 bases and J lost 6; bases outside the gene matches: 7. The CDR3 is CASRKTGLDGYTF. The CDR3 nucleotides are TGCGCCAGCAGGAAGACAGGGCTCGATGGCTACACCTTC.

This clone was detected a few times. The chain employs TRBV5-6 and TRBJ1-2, with TRBD1 identical over 7 bases. V gave up 3 bases and J gave up 4 bases; unmatched junction bases: 3. Germline loops: CDR1 SGHDT, CDR2 YYEEEE. This CDR3 has 13 residues. The CDR3 sequence: CASSSSGGYGYTF. CDR3 coding DNA: TGTGCCAGCAGCTCTTCAGGGGGCTATGGCTACACCTTC.

The J gene is TRBJ2-7, the V gene TRBV5-6; 14 bases are a match to TRBD2. CDR1 is SGHDT and CDR2 is YYEEEE in the germline V gene. V lost 2 bases and J lost 4; bases outside the gene matches: 5. This CDR3 is built from 16 residues. CDR3 in amino acids: CASSFGLAGGNYEQYF. The CDR3 nucleotides read TGTGCCAGCAGCTTCGGACTAGCGGGGGGCAATTACGAGCAGTACTTC.

The genes are TRBV19 and TRBJ1-2; 7 nucleotides match TRBD1. The CDR3 spans 14 residues. Trimming at V came to 6 bases and at J to 2 bases, leaving 6 bases not matched to a gene. Germline V gene data show CDR1 as LNHDA and CDR2 as SQIVND (reference sequence). In DNA form, the CDR3 reads TGTGCCAGTAGGGTGACAGGGACAAACTATGGCTACACCTTC. This encodes CASRVTGTNYGYTF.

The V gene is TRBV4-1, the J gene TRBJ2-5; 9 bases match TRBD1. The junction had 4 bases not matched to a gene; V was cut back by 4 bases and J by 4 bases. The germline CDR1 and CDR2 sequences are MGHRA and YSYEKL. The CDR3 is 14 amino acids. The CDR3 DNA reads TGCGCCAGCAGCCTACAGGGGGCAGGAGAGACCCAGTACTTC. Protein product: CASSLQGAGETQYF.

This clone was seen only once. The chain recombines TRBV3-1 (or the pseudogene TRBV3-2) with TRBJ1-5, with 8 bases matching TRBD1. This CDR3 is built from 14 residues. V lost 4 bases, J lost 10 bases, and 9 bases stayed unmatched. Germline CDR1 and CDR2: LGHDT and YNNKEL (reference sequence). The CDR3 sequence: CASSPDRAGDPQHF. In DNA form, the CDR3 reads TGTGCCAGCAGCCCGGACAGGGCTGGGGATCCCCAGCATTTT.